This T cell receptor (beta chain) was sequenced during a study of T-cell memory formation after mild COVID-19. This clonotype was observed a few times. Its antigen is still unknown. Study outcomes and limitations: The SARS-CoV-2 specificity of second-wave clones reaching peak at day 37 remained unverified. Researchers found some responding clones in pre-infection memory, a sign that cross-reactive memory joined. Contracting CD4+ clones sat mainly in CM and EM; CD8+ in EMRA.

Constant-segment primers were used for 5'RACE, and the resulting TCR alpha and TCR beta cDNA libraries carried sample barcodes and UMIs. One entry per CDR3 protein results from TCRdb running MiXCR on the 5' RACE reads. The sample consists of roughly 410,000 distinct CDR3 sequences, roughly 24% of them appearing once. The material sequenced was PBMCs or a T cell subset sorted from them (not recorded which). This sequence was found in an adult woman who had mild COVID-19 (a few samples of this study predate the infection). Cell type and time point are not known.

CDR3 residues: CASSLAGGGEKLFF. The CDR3 coding sequence is TGTGCCAGCAGCTTAGCTGGGGGCGGTGAAAAACTGTTTTTT. The chain has TRBV7-2 and TRBJ1-4; TRBD1 is a possible D gene (6 bases). V was shortened by 0 bases and J by 7 bases, with 9 bases between the two germline ends. CDR3 length: 14 amino acids. Germline values: CDR1 SGHTA, CDR2 FQGNSA.